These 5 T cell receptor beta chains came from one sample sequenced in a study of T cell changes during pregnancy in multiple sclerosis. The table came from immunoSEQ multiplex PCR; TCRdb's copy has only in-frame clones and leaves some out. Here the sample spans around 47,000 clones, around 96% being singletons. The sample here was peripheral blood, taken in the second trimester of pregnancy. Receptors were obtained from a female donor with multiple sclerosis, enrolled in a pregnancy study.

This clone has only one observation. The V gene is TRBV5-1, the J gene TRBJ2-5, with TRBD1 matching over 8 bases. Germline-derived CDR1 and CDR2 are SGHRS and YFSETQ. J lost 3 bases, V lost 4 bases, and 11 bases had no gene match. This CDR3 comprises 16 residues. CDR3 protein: CASSPGGLQGEETQYF. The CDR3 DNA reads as TGCGCCAGCAGCCCCGGCGGGCTACAGGGGGAAGAGACCCAGTACTTC.

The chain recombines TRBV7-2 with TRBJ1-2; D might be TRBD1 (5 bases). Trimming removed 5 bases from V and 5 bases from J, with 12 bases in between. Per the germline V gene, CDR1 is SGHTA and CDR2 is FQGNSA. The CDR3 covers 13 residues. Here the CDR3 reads CASSPDRLYGYTF. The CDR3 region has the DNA TGTGCCAGCAGCCCAGACAGATTATATGGCTACACCTTC.

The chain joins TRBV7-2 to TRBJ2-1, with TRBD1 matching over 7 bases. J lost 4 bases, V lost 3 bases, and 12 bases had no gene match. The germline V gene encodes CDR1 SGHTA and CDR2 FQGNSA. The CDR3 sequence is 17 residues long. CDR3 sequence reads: CASSFRPRDSRYNEQFF. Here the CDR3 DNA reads TGTGCCAGCAGCTTCAGGCCGAGGGACAGTAGATACAATGAGCAGTTCTTC.

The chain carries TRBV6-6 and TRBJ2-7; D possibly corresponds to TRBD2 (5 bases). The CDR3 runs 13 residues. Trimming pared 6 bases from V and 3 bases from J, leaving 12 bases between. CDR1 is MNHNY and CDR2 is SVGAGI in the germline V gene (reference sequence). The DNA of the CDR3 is TGTGCCAGCAGCAGCGGAGCTTACTACGAGCAGTACTTC. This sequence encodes CASSSGAYYEQYF.

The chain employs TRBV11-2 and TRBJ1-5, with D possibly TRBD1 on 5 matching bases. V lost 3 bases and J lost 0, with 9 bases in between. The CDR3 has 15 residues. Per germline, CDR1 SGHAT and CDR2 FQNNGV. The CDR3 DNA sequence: TGTGCCAGCAGCTTGGGGCATAATAGCAATCAGCCCCAGCATTTT. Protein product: CASSLGHNSNQPQHF.